This TCR beta chain was profiled in a study of PD-L1 blockade in urothelial cancer. In the study overall: The study started patients on atezolizumab in the mid-2010s, giving 1,200 mg intravenously every 3 weeks.

Produced via immunoSEQ multiplex PCR; TCRdb's table is partial and in-frame only. The data contain 70,000 to 85,000 clones, approximately 87% of them seen just once; the ten biggest clones take up 3.5% to 5%. Time point noted: pretreatment peripheral blood. The CDR3 runs to 15 residues. V lost 1 base and J lost 3, with 13 bases in between. CDR1 is SGHTA and CDR2 is FQGNSA in the germline V gene. The J gene is TRBJ2-7, the V gene TRBV7-2; D perhaps matches TRBD1 (5 bases). The TCR originated in a man aged 65 to 85 with urothelial cancer. The sequencing here drew on PBMCs, taken around atezolizumab (anti-PD-L1) treatment. CDR3 sequence (DNA): TGTGCCAGCAGCTTAGGGGGCGAGGTAATCTACGAGCAGTACTTC. This translates into CASSLGGEVIYEQYF.